The rows below give T cell receptor beta chains drawn from one sample of a study of blood T cell repertoires in COVID-19. The data were produced by immunoSEQ multiplex PCR, yet TCRdb's version contains in-frame clones alone and is incomplete. The sample lists around 94,000 clones, approximately 86% occurring once. The sequencing input was peripheral blood. The receptors shown here come from a man aged 45-65 years with active or convalescent COVID-19. Each CDR3 is given with its conserved first and last residue. D genes are given only for firm matches. For some rows the clone size is stated as once, few or many, or as a class when expanded; others skip it.

CASSSGETQYF | TGTGCCAGCAGCTCCGGGGAGACCCAGTACTTC | TRBJ2-5 | - | TRBV6-2/TRBV6-3 | -
CASSKLKGQGNEQFF | TGTGCCAGCAGCAAACTAAAGGGTCAGGGGAATGAGCAGTTCTTC | TRBJ2-1 | - | TRBV21-1 | -
CASTPRGASENEKLFF | TGTGCCAGCACCCCCCGGGGGGCGAGTGAAAATGAAAAACTGTTTTTT | TRBJ1-4 | - | TRBV11-2 | -
CASSLGSPGNSPLHF | TGTGCCAGCAGCTTAGGATCGCCGGGGAATTCACCCCTCCACTTT | TRBJ1-6 | - | TRBV7-9 | -
CASTKQQGYNEQFF | TGTGCCAGCACCAAACAACAGGGGTACAATGAGCAGTTCTTC | TRBJ2-1 | TRBD1 | TRBV28 | -
CASSFGGLDEQFF | TGTGCCAGCAGCTTCGGGGGGCTAGATGAGCAGTTCTTC | TRBJ2-1 | - | TRBV5-6 | few
CASSLDTPLTAYNEQFF | TGTGCCAGCAGCTTAGATACCCCCCTGACAGCCTACAATGAGCAGTTCTTC | TRBJ2-1 | - | TRBV11-2 | -
CASSFRRTGGRQPQHF | TGTGCCAGCAGTTTCCGCAGGACAGGGGGCCGGCAGCCCCAGCATTTT | TRBJ1-5 | TRBD1 | TRBV28 | -
CASSFRGGRGYTF | TGTGCCAGCAGTTTTCGGGGAGGTAGGGGCTACACCTTC | TRBJ1-2 | - | TRBV12-3/TRBV12-4 | -
CASSLLAEGTEAFF | TGCGCCAGCAGCTTGTTGGCAGAGGGCACTGAAGCTTTCTTT | TRBJ1-1 | - | TRBV5-1 | once
CASSRESSGGRGHEQYF | TGTGCCAGCAGCCGTGAGTCTAGCGGGGGCCGGGGCCACGAGCAGTACTTC | TRBJ2-7 | TRBD2 | TRBV4-2 | -
CASSEGQVNTEAFF | TGTGCCAGTAGTGAGGGACAGGTGAACACTGAAGCTTTCTTT | TRBJ1-1 | TRBD1 | TRBV19 | -
CASSFSTLNTGELFF | TGTGCCAGCAGTTTCTCCACATTGAACACCGGGGAGCTGTTTTTT | TRBJ2-2 | - | TRBV27 | once
CASSFGTANSPLHF | TGTGCCAGCAGCTTTGGGACAGCCAATTCACCCCTCCACTTT | TRBJ1-6 | TRBD1 | TRBV7-9 | -
CASSSSGGADTQYF | TGTGCCAGCAGCTCTAGCGGGGGGGCCGATACGCAGTATTTT | TRBJ2-3 | TRBD2 | TRBV7-9 | once
CAISDDGGSQETQYF | TGTGCCATCAGTGACGACGGGGGGAGCCAAGAGACCCAGTACTTC | TRBJ2-5 | TRBD2 | TRBV10-3 | -
CATSAQGLGGYTF | TGTGCCACCAGTGCTCAGGGCCTCGGGGGCTACACCTTC | TRBJ1-2 | - | TRBV24-1 | -
CASSRRVGGNYNEQFF | TGTGCCAGCAGTCGTCGCGTGGGGGGGAACTACAATGAGCAGTTCTTC | TRBJ2-1 | TRBD2 | TRBV25-1 | -
CASRGAPRNTEAFF | TGTGCCAGCAGGGGGGCCCCGAGGAACACTGAAGCTTTCTTT | TRBJ1-1 | - | TRBV7-9 | -
CASGSGTKEQFF | TGTGCCAGCGGATCCGGGACAAAGGAGCAGTTCTTC | TRBJ2-1 | - | TRBV28 | -
CASSFSRGGPYNEQFF | TGTGCCAGCAGTTTCTCGCGGGGGGGACCCTACAATGAGCAGTTCTTC | TRBJ2-1 | TRBD2 | TRBV6-5 | -
CATSRDRSSYNEQFF | TGTGCCACCAGCAGAGATCGTTCTAGCTACAATGAGCAGTTCTTC | TRBJ2-1 | - | TRBV15 | -
CASSIPTGSNTEAFF | TGTGCCAGTAGTATCCCGACAGGCTCGAACACTGAAGCTTTCTTT | TRBJ1-1 | - | TRBV19 | -
CASSVPEGETQYF | TGCGCCAGCAGCGTTCCCGAGGGAGAGACCCAGTACTTC | TRBJ2-5 | - | TRBV5-1 | -
CATRLAGDTDTQYF | TGTGCCACCAGACTAGCGGGGGACACAGATACGCAGTATTTT | TRBJ2-3 | TRBD2 | TRBV24-1 | -